This T cell receptor beta chain stems from a study of blood T cell repertoires in COVID-19. Study in general: COVID-19 samples, acute and convalescent, were from the United States, Italy and Spain.

CDR1 SGHTA and CDR2 FQGNSA come from the germline V gene. The V and J ends lost 5 bases and 5 bases respectively, with 19 bases between them. CDR3 length: 15 amino acids. TCRdb's copy holds only in-frame clones and misses some; the assay was immunoSEQ multiplex PCR. Among about 60,000 clones, roughly 80% were seen once, and the ten largest hold roughly two fifths. This clone came up once. The sample consisted of peripheral blood. The source of this sequence is a human donor in a cohort sampled during active COVID-19. V usage is TRBV7-2 and J usage is TRBJ2-7; a possible D gene is TRBD2 (7 bases). In nucleotides, the CDR3 is TGTGCCAGCAGCCTGGCCGGGGGGCGCGTAAACGAGCAGTACTTC. It encodes CASSLAGGRVNEQYF.